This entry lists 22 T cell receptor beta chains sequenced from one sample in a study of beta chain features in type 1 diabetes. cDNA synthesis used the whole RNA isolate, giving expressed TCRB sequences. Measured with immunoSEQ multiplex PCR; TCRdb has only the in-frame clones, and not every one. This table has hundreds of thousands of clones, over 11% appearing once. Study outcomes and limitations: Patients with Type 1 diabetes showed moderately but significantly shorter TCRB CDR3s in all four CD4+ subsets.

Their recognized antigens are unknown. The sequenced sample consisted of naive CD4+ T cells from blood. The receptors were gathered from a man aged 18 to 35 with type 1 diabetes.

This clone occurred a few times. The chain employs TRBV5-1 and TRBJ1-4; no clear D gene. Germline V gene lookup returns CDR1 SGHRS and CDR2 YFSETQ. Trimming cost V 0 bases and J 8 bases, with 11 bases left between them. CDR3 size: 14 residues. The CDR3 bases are TGCGCCAGCAGCTTGGGGCGGTCTTTGGAAAAACTGTTTTTT. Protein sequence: CASSLGRSLEKLFF. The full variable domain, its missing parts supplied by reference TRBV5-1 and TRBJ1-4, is KAGVTQTPRYLIKTRGQQVTLSCSPISGHRSVSWYQQTPGQGLQFLFEYFSETQRNKGNFPGRFSGRQFSNSRSEMNVSTLELGDSALYLCASSLGRSLEKLFFGSGTQLSVL.

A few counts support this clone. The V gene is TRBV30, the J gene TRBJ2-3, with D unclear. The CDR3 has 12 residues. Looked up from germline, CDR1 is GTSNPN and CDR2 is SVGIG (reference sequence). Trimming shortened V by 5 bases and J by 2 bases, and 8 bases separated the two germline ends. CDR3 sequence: CAWCFDTDTQYF. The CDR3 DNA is TGTGCCTGGTGCTTTGACACAGATACGCAGTATTTT.

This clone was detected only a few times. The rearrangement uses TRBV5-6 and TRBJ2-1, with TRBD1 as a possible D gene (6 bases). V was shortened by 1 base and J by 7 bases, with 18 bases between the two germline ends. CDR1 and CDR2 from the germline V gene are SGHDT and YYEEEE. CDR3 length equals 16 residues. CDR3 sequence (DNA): TGTGCCAGCAGCTTGTCGGGCAGGGGCCCCCGTAATGAGCAGTTCTTC. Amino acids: CASSLSGRGPRNEQFF.

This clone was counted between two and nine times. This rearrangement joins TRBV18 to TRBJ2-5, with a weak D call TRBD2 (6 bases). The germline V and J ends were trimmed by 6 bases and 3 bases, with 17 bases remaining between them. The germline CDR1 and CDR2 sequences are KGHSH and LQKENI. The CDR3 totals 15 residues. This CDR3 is CASSTAGSAEETQYF. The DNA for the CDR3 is TGTGCCAGCTCGACTGCGGGATCCGCGGAAGAGACCCAGTACTTC.

The CDR3 is CASSQRLSTDTQYF. The CDR3 nucleotides are TGCGCCAGCAGCCAAAGACTTAGCACAGATACGCAGTATTTT. V usage is TRBV4-1 and J usage is TRBJ2-3; unclear D gene. V lost 2 bases to trimming and J lost 0 bases, with 6 bases between them. Germline values: CDR1 MGHRA, CDR2 YSYEKL. The CDR3 consists of 14 residues.

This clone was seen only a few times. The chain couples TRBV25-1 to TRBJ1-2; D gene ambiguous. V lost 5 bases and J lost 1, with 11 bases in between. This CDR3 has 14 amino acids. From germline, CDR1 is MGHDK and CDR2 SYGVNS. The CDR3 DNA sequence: TGTGCCAGCAGTAGAAGTCCCGTTAACTATGGCTACACCTTC. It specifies CASSRSPVNYGYTF.

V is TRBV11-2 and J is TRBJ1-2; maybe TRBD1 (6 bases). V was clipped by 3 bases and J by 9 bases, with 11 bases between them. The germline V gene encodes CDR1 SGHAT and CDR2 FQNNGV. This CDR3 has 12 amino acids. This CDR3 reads CASSFGGRSYTF. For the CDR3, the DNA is TGTGCCAGCAGCTTTGGGGGGCGAAGCTACACCTTC. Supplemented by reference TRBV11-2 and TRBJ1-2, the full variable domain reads EAGVAQSPRYKIIEKRQSVAFWCNPISGHATLYWYQQILGQGPKLLIQFQNNGVVDDSQLPKDRFSAERLKGVDSTLKIQPAKLEDSAVYLCASSFGGRSYTFGSGTRLTVV.

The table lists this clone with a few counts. The CDR3 coding sequence is TGTGCCAGCAGCGTAGCTACGGGATACTCTGGGGCCAACGTCCTGACTTTC. Its translation is CASSVATGYSGANVLTF. The chain recombines TRBV9 with TRBJ2-6; D possibly corresponds to TRBD2 (5 bases). There are 17 residues in the CDR3. V lost 0 bases and J 0 bases, leaving 10 bases between the germline ends. Germline V CDR1 and CDR2: SGDLS, YYNGEE.

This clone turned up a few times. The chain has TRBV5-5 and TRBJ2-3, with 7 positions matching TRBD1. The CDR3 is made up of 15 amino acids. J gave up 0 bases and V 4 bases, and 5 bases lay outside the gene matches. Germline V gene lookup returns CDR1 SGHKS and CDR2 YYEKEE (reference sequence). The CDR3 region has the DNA TGTGCCAGCAGCCTGGGACAGAGCAGCACAGATACGCAGTATTTT. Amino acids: CASSLGQSSTDTQYF.

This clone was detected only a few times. This chain's CDR3 is CSVEYGGNNYGYTF. The CDR3 DNA reads as TGCAGCGTTGAATACGGGGGAAATAACTATGGCTACACCTTC. V gene TRBV29-1 combines with J gene TRBJ1-2; a possible D gene is TRBD1 (5 bases). CDR3 length equals 14 residues. The germline V gene has CDR1 SQVTM and CDR2 ANQGSEA. V lost 2 bases, J lost 1 base, and 11 bases lay in between.

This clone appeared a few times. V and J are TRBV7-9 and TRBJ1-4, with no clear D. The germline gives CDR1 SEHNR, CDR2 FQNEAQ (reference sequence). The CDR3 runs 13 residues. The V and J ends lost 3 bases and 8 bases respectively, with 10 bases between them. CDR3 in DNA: TGTGCCAGCAGCTTCAATTTTGGGGAAAAACTGTTTTTT. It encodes CASSFNFGEKLFF.

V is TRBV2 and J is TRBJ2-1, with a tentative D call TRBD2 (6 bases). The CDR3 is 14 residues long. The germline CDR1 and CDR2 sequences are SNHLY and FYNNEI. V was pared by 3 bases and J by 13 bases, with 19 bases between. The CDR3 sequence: CASSDPSETLRQFF. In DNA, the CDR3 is TGTGCCAGCAGTGACCCTAGCGAGACACTTCGTCAGTTCTTC.

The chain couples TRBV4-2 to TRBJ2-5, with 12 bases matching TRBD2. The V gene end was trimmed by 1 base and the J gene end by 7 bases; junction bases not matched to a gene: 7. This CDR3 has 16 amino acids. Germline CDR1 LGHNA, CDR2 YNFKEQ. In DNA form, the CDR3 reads TGTGCCAGCAGCCAAGGGACTAGCGGGGCCCCAGCGACCCAGTACTTC. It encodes CASSQGTSGAPATQYF.

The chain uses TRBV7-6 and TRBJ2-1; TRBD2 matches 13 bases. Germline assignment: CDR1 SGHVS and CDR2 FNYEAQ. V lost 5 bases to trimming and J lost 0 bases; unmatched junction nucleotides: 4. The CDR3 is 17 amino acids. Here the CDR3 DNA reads TGTGCCAGCAGCCTCAGGACTAGCGGGAGCTCCTACAATGAGCAGTTCTTC. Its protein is CASSLRTSGSSYNEQFF. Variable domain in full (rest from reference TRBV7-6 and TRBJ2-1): GAGVSQSPRYKVTKRGQDVALRCDPISGHVSLYWYRQALGQGPEFLTYFNYEAQQDKSGLPNDRFSAERPEGSISTLTIQRTEQRDSAMYRCASSLRTSGSSYNEQFFGPGTRLTVL.

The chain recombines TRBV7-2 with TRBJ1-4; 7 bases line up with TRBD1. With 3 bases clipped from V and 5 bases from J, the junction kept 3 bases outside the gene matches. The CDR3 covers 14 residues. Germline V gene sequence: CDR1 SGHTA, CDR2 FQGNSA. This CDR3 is CASSLWGQNEKLFF. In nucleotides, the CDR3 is TGTGCCAGCAGCTTGTGGGGACAGAATGAAAAACTGTTTTTT.

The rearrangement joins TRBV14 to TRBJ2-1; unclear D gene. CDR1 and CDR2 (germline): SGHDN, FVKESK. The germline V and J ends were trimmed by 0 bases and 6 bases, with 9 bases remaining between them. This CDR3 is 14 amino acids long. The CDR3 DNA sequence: TGTGCCAGCAGCCAAGAGTCCAGCCGCAATGAGCAGTTCTTC. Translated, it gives CASSQESSRNEQFF.

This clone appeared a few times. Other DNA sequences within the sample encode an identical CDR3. The CDR3 here is CASSQGGNTIYF. In nucleotides, the CDR3 is TGTGCCAGCAGCCAAGGGGGAAACACCATATATTTT. J is TRBJ1-3 and V is TRBV14; D not resolved. In germline, CDR1 is SGHDN, CDR2 FVKESK. The CDR3 sequence is 12 residues long. The V and J ends lost 1 base and 4 bases respectively, with 2 bases between them. Combining the CDR3 with reference TRBV14 and TRBJ1-3 gives the whole variable domain EAGVTQFPSHSVIEKGQTVTLRCDPISGHDNLYWYRRVMGKEIKFLLHFVKESKQDESGMPNNRFLAERTGGTYSTLKVQPAELEDSGVYFCASSQGGNTIYFGEGSWLTVV.

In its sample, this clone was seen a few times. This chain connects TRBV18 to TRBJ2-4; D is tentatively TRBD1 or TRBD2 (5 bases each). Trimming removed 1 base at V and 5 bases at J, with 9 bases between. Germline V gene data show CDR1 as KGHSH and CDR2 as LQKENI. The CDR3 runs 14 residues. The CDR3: CASSPLVGENIQYF. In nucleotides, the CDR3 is TGTGCCAGCTCACCACTGGTGGGGGAAAACATTCAGTACTTC. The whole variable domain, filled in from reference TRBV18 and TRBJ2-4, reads NAGVMQNPRHLVRRRGQEARLRCSPMKGHSHVYWYRQLPEEGLKFMVYLQKENIIDESGMPKERFSAEFPKEGPSILRIQQVVRGDSAAYFCASSPLVGENIQYFGAGTRLSVL.

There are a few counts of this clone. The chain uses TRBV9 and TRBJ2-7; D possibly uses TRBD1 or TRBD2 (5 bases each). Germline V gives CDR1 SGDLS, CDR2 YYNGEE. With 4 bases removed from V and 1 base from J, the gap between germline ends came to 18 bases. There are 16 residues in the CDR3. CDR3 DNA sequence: TGTGCCAGCAGCCCGGGACGACAATCTCTTTCCTACGAGCAGTACTTC. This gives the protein CASSPGRQSLSYEQYF. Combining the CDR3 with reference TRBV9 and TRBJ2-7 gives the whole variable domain DSGVTQTPKHLITATGQRVTLRCSPRSGDLSVYWYQQSLDQGLQFLIQYYNGEERAKGNILERFSAQQFPDLHSELNLSSLELGDSALYFCASSPGRQSLSYEQYFGPGTRLTVT.

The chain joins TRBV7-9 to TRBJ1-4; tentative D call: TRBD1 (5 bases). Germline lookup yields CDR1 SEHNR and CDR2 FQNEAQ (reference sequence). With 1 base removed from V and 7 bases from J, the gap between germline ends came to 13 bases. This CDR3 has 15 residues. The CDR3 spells CASSLDPGTGEKLFF. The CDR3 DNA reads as TGTGCCAGCAGCTTAGATCCGGGAACAGGTGAAAAACTGTTTTTT.

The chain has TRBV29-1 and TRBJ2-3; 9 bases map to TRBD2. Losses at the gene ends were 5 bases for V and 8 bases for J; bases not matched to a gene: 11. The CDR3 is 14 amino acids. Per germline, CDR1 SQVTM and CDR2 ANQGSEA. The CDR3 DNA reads TGCAGCGTTTTATCCGGGACTAGCTTCGGTACGCAGTATTTT. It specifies CSVLSGTSFGTQYF.

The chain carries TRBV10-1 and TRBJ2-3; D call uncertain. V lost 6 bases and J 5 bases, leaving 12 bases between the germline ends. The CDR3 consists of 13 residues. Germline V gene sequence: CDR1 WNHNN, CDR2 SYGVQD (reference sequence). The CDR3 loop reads CASRRSVEDTQYF. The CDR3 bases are TGCGCCAGCAGGAGGAGTGTCGAAGATACGCAGTATTTT.